The 14 T cell receptor beta chains presented below share a single source sample, sequenced in a study of blood T cell repertoires in COVID-19. The table came from immunoSEQ multiplex PCR; TCRdb's copy has only in-frame clones and leaves some out. The sample has some 220,000 clones, roughly four fifths seen once; the top ten hold 4%. Sequencing input: peripheral blood. The receptors were sampled from a man in his forties or fifties with acute or convalescent COVID-19.

The chain is built from TRBV14 and TRBJ2-1; a weak D match, TRBD2 (5 bases). The V end was cut by 0 bases, the J end by 13 bases, with 13 bases between. Germline CDR1 SGHDN, CDR2 FVKESK. The CDR3 runs 13 residues. The CDR3: CASSQDLASTQFF. The DNA for the CDR3 is TGTGCCAGCAGCCAAGATCTAGCAAGCACTCAGTTCTTC.

This sequence joins TRBV10-2 and TRBJ2-1, with unresolved D. V lost 0 bases and J lost 10, with 7 bases in between. This CDR3 is built from 12 residues. Germline V CDR1 and CDR2: WSHSY, SAAADI. CDR3: CASSESNQEQFF. The CDR3 nucleotides read TGCGCCAGCAGTGAGTCGAACCAGGAGCAGTTCTTC.

CDR3 protein: CASSLAGTYGYTF. CDR3 nucleotides: TGTGCCAGCAGTTTGGCAGGAACCTATGGCTACACCTTC. This sequence joins TRBV12-3 or TRBV12-4 and TRBJ1-2; D is ambiguous. V was clipped by 3 bases and J by 4 bases, with 9 bases between them. The length of the CDR3 is 13 residues.

This rearrangement joins TRBV11-3 to TRBJ2-7; possible D gene TRBD2, 6 bases. Trimming shortened V by 5 bases and J by 3 bases, and 14 bases separated the two germline ends. Germline CDR1 is SGHNT and CDR2 is YENEEA. This CDR3 spans 14 amino acids. This CDR3 is CASSPGTPYYEQYF. The CDR3 bases are TGTGCCAGCAGCCCCGGGACTCCTTACTACGAGCAGTACTTC.

The gene calls are TRBV28 and TRBJ1-6, with D perhaps TRBD1 (5 bases). Germline V gene sequence: CDR1 MDHEN, CDR2 SYDVKM. CDR3 size: 13 residues. Trimming cost V 6 bases and J 5 bases, with 8 bases left between them. CDR3 DNA: TGTGCCAGCAGCAGGGAGGATAATTCACCCCTCCACTTT. Encoded protein: CASSREDNSPLHF. The whole variable domain, filled in from reference TRBV28 and TRBJ1-6, reads DVKVTQSSRYLVKRTGEKVFLECVQDMDHENMFWYRQDPGLGLRLIYFSYDVKMKEKGDIPEGYSVSREKKERFSLILESASTNQTSMYLCASSREDNSPLHFGNGTRLTVT.

The rearrangement joins TRBV7-8 to TRBJ2-3; 8 nucleotides match TRBD2. CDR3 length equals 16 residues. V lost 5 bases and J lost 0; bases outside the gene matches: 7. CDR1 SGHVS and CDR2 FQNEAQ come from the germline V gene. The CDR3 DNA reads as TGTGCCAGCAGCCTCAGACTAGCGTCTAGCACAGATACGCAGTATTTT. It translates to CASSLRLASSTDTQYF. The whole variable domain, remainder taken from reference TRBV7-8 and TRBJ2-3, is GAGVSQSPRYKVAKRGQDVALRCDPISGHVSLFWYQQALGQGPEFLTYFQNEAQLDKSGLPSDRFFAERPEGSVSTLKIQRTQQEDSAVYLCASSLRLASSTDTQYFGPGTRLTVL.

The chain joins TRBV27 to TRBJ1-2; no clear D gene. There are 13 residues in the CDR3. CDR1 and CDR2 (germline): MNHEY, SMNVEV (reference sequence). Trimming shortened V by 8 bases and J by 1 base, and 11 bases separated the two germline ends. The DNA for the CDR3 is TGTGCCAGCGGCTATGACAATAACTATGGCTACACCTTC. Translated, it gives CASGYDNNYGYTF.

The chain uses TRBV5-1 and TRBJ1-1, with no clear D. The CDR3 is made up of 16 amino acids. Trimming took off 3 bases at V and 3 bases at J, with 18 bases between the two ends. Germline CDR1 is SGHRS and CDR2 is YFSETQ. The CDR3 sequence: CASSSLMLGSDTEAFF. CDR3 DNA sequence: TGCGCCAGCAGCTCGCTGATGTTGGGCTCGGACACTGAAGCTTTCTTT.

The chain links TRBV9 to TRBJ2-3; possibly TRBD1 for D (5 bases). Germline-derived CDR1 and CDR2 are SGDLS and YYNGEE. V was cut by 0 bases and J by 9 bases, with 11 bases left in between. CDR3 length equals 13 residues. The DNA of the CDR3 is TGTGCCAGCAGCGTAGGCTGGACACCCACGCAGTATTTT. It yields the protein CASSVGWTPTQYF. The entire variable domain, with the rest obtained from reference TRBV9 and TRBJ2-3, is as follows: DSGVTQTPKHLITATGQRVTLRCSPRSGDLSVYWYQQSLDQGLQFLIQYYNGEERAKGNILERFSAQQFPDLHSELNLSSLELGDSALYFCASSVGWTPTQYFGPGTRLTVL.

CDR3 in amino acids: CAIGGGLGETQYF. The CDR3 DNA reads TGTGCCATCGGGGGTGGGCTGGGAGAGACCCAGTACTTC. The J gene is TRBJ2-5, the V gene TRBV6-5, with D possibly matching TRBD2 (6 bases). Per the germline V gene, CDR1 is MNHEY and CDR2 is SVGAGI. Trimming took 10 bases from V and 4 from J, leaving 16 bases between them. The CDR3 totals 13 residues.

The chain employs TRBV5-5 and TRBJ1-1; 7 bases match TRBD1. Per germline, CDR1 SGHKS and CDR2 YYEKEE (reference sequence). The CDR3 sequence is 15 residues long. J was trimmed by 2 bases and V by 0 bases; bases with no gene match: 4. The CDR3 DNA reads as TGTGCCAGCAGCTTGGACCCAGGGGGTAACACTGAAGCTTTCTTT. It yields the protein CASSLDPGGNTEAFF.

The rearrangement joins TRBV12-3 or TRBV12-4 to TRBJ2-1; TRBD1 might be the D (5 bases). This CDR3 region has 13 residues. Trimming left V 3 bases short and J 8 bases short, with 11 bases between. The CDR3 nucleotides are TGTGCCAGCAGTTTTAAGGGGATGGATGAGCAGTTCTTC. As protein: CASSFKGMDEQFF.

J is TRBJ1-1 and V is TRBV5-6; TRBD1 aligns across 8 bases. V lost 0 bases and J lost 4; bases outside the gene matches: 2. Germline lookup yields CDR1 SGHDT and CDR2 YYEEEE. The CDR3 runs 14 residues. The CDR3 sequence: CASSLGQGTTEAFF. In DNA form, the CDR3 reads TGTGCCAGCAGCTTGGGACAGGGGACCACTGAAGCTTTCTTT.

The chain recombines TRBV25-1 with TRBJ1-1, with 9 bases that match TRBD1. In germline, CDR1 is MGHDK, CDR2 SYGVNS. V shed 1 base, J shed 5 bases, and the junction held 5 bases outside the gene matches. The CDR3 runs to 15 residues. The CDR3 is CASSESGTGRTEAFF. Here the CDR3 DNA reads TGTGCCAGCAGTGAATCCGGGACAGGGCGGACTGAAGCTTTCTTT.